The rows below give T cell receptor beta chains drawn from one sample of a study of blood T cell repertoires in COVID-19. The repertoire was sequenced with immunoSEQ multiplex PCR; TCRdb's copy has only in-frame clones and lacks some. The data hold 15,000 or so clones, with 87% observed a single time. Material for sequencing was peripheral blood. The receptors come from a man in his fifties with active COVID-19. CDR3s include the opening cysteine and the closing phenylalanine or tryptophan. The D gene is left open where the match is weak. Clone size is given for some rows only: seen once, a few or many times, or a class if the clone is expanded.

CDR3 protein: CASSNWRALTYEQYF; CDR3 DNA: TGTGCCAGCAGCAACTGGAGGGCCTTAACCTACGAGCAGTACTTC; clone size: -; CDR3 length: 15; D gene: -; J gene: TRBJ2-7; V gene: TRBV6-5
CDR3 protein: CASSLGGGASTEAFF; CDR3 DNA: TGTGCCAGCAGCTTAGGAGGGGGGGCGAGCACTGAAGCTTTCTTT; clone size: -; CDR3 length: 15; D gene: -; J gene: TRBJ1-1; V gene: TRBV11-3
CDR3 protein: CASNPERLAGGRRQFF; CDR3 DNA: TGTGCCAGCAATCCAGAAAGACTAGCGGGAGGGCGCCGGCAGTTCTTC; clone size: -; CDR3 length: 16; D gene: TRBD2; J gene: TRBJ2-1; V gene: TRBV27
CDR3 protein: CASSSLAGVGEQYF; CDR3 DNA: TGTGCCAGCAGCTCTCTAGCGGGAGTTGGGGAGCAGTACTTC; clone size: -; CDR3 length: 14; D gene: TRBD2; J gene: TRBJ2-7; V gene: TRBV7-9
CDR3 protein: CASSFRSGSRQETQYF; CDR3 DNA: TGTGCCAGCAGCTTCCGTAGCGGAAGCCGCCAAGAGACCCAGTACTTC; clone size: -; CDR3 length: 16; D gene: -; J gene: TRBJ2-5; V gene: TRBV5-6
CDR3 protein: CASSFNSGREQYF; CDR3 DNA: TGCGCCAGCAGCTTTAATAGCGGGAGGGAGCAGTACTTC; clone size: -; CDR3 length: 13; D gene: TRBD2; J gene: TRBJ2-7; V gene: TRBV5-1
CDR3 protein: CATSRVGGRTDTQYF; CDR3 DNA: TGTGCCACCAGCAGAGTGGGCGGGAGGACAGATACGCAGTATTTT; clone size: -; CDR3 length: 15; D gene: TRBD2; J gene: TRBJ2-3; V gene: TRBV15
CDR3 protein: CASSLTRDQPQHF; CDR3 DNA: TGTGCCAGCAGTCTTACCAGGGATCAGCCCCAGCATTTT; clone size: -; CDR3 length: 13; D gene: -; J gene: TRBJ1-5; V gene: TRBV7-2
CDR3 protein: CASSSTVSYGYTF; CDR3 DNA: TGTGCCAGCAGCTCGACAGTGAGTTATGGCTACACCTTC; clone size: -; CDR3 length: 13; D gene: -; J gene: TRBJ1-2; V gene: TRBV28
CDR3 protein: CASSAYSTAYGYTF; CDR3 DNA: TGTGCCAGTAGTGCCTACTCCACCGCCTATGGCTACACCTTC; clone size: -; CDR3 length: 14; D gene: -; J gene: TRBJ1-2; V gene: TRBV19
CDR3 protein: CASSPLGLAAPYEQYF; CDR3 DNA: TGTGCCAGCTCACCACTTGGACTAGCGGCTCCCTACGAGCAGTACTTC; clone size: -; CDR3 length: 16; D gene: TRBD2; J gene: TRBJ2-7; V gene: TRBV18
CDR3 protein: CASSQTGGGISGANVLTF; CDR3 DNA: TGTGCCAGCAGCCAAACAGGGGGCGGAATCTCTGGGGCCAACGTCCTGACTTTC; clone size: -; CDR3 length: 18; D gene: TRBD1; J gene: TRBJ2-6; V gene: TRBV3-1/TRBV3-2
CDR3 protein: CASSLRLAGNSGELFF; CDR3 DNA: TGTGCCAGCAGTTTACGACTAGCGGGAAACTCCGGGGAGCTGTTTTTT; clone size: -; CDR3 length: 16; D gene: TRBD2; J gene: TRBJ2-2; V gene: TRBV28
CDR3 protein: CASILTSGYNEQFF; CDR3 DNA: TGTGCCAGCATTCTGACTAGCGGTTACAATGAGCAGTTCTTC; clone size: once; CDR3 length: 14; D gene: TRBD2; J gene: TRBJ2-1; V gene: TRBV28
CDR3 protein: CASSYDSYGYTF; CDR3 DNA: TGTGCCAGCAGTTACGACAGCTATGGCTACACCTTC; clone size: few; CDR3 length: 12; D gene: -; J gene: TRBJ1-2; V gene: TRBV6-6
CDR3 protein: CASSHLRQGGYGYTF; CDR3 DNA: TGTGCCAGCAGCCATCTAAGGCAGGGTGGCTATGGCTACACCTTC; clone size: -; CDR3 length: 15; D gene: -; J gene: TRBJ1-2; V gene: TRBV3-1/TRBV3-2
CDR3 protein: CASSQGLYSSTDTQYF; CDR3 DNA: TGTGCCAGCAGCCAGGGACTCTATAGTAGCACAGATACGCAGTATTTT; clone size: -; CDR3 length: 16; D gene: -; J gene: TRBJ2-3; V gene: TRBV11-2
CDR3 protein: CASSLPTSGGNNEQFF; CDR3 DNA: TGTGCCAGCAGCCTACCCACTAGCGGAGGGAACAATGAGCAGTTCTTC; clone size: once; CDR3 length: 16; D gene: TRBD2; J gene: TRBJ2-1; V gene: TRBV7-9
CDR3 protein: CASSREIYEQYF; CDR3 DNA: TGTGCCAGCTCACGGGAGATCTACGAGCAGTACTTC; clone size: -; CDR3 length: 12; D gene: -; J gene: TRBJ2-7; V gene: TRBV18
CDR3 protein: CASQQGGKDGYTF; CDR3 DNA: TGTGCCAGCCAACAGGGGGGGAAAGATGGCTACACCTTC; clone size: -; CDR3 length: 13; D gene: TRBD1; J gene: TRBJ1-2; V gene: TRBV12-3/TRBV12-4
CDR3 protein: CATSEGLAGDSDTQYF; CDR3 DNA: TGTGCCACCAGTGAAGGACTAGCGGGAGATTCAGATACGCAGTATTTT; clone size: -; CDR3 length: 16; D gene: TRBD2; J gene: TRBJ2-3; V gene: TRBV24-1
CDR3 protein: CASSEAGQMGSYEQYF; CDR3 DNA: TGTGCCAGCAGTGAAGCGGGCCAGATGGGCTCCTACGAGCAGTACTTC; clone size: -; CDR3 length: 16; D gene: -; J gene: TRBJ2-7; V gene: TRBV6-1
CDR3 protein: CASSQDFRAGGLNTQYF; CDR3 DNA: TGCGCCAGCAGCCAAGATTTTCGAGCGGGGGGGCTAAATACGCAGTATTTT; clone size: -; CDR3 length: 17; D gene: TRBD2; J gene: TRBJ2-3; V gene: TRBV4-3
CDR3 protein: CASSVEGLAGSATYNEQFF; CDR3 DNA: TGTGCCAGCAGCGTAGAGGGACTAGCGGGATCAGCTACCTACAATGAGCAGTTCTTC; clone size: -; CDR3 length: 19; D gene: TRBD2; J gene: TRBJ2-1; V gene: TRBV9
CDR3 protein: CASIWTGLLGTEAFF; CDR3 DNA: TGCGCCAGCATCTGGACAGGGCTCTTGGGCACTGAAGCTTTCTTT; clone size: -; CDR3 length: 15; D gene: TRBD1; J gene: TRBJ1-1; V gene: TRBV10-1
CDR3 protein: CASQSSPRGQPQHF; CDR3 DNA: TGTGCCAGCCAGTCGAGTCCAAGAGGTCAGCCCCAGCATTTT; clone size: -; CDR3 length: 14; D gene: -; J gene: TRBJ1-5; V gene: TRBV5-5
CDR3 protein: CASSGGLAGTYNEQFF; CDR3 DNA: TGCGCCAGCAGCGGAGGACTAGCGGGAACCTACAATGAGCAGTTCTTC; clone size: -; CDR3 length: 16; D gene: TRBD2; J gene: TRBJ2-1; V gene: TRBV5-1
CDR3 protein: CASSLQGQYGYTF; CDR3 DNA: TGTGCCAGCAGCTTACAGGGACAGTATGGCTACACCTTC; clone size: -; CDR3 length: 13; D gene: TRBD1; J gene: TRBJ1-2; V gene: TRBV7-2
CDR3 protein: CASSLNRPGQGYGYTF; CDR3 DNA: TGTGCCAGCAGCCTAAACAGACCGGGACAGGGCTATGGCTACACCTTC; clone size: -; CDR3 length: 16; D gene: TRBD1; J gene: TRBJ1-2; V gene: TRBV7-2
CDR3 protein: CASSIVAATDTQYF; CDR3 DNA: TGTGCCAGTAGTATCGTAGCGGCCACAGATACGCAGTATTTT; clone size: -; CDR3 length: 14; D gene: -; J gene: TRBJ2-3; V gene: TRBV19
CDR3 protein: CASSMGRRRTADSPLHF; CDR3 DNA: TGTGCCAGTAGTATGGGTCGGCGTCGAACAGCCGATTCACCCCTCCACTTT; clone size: few; CDR3 length: 17; D gene: -; J gene: TRBJ1-6; V gene: TRBV19
CDR3 protein: CASSQMGREIYGYTF; CDR3 DNA: TGCGCCAGCAGCCAGATGGGACGGGAGATCTATGGCTACACCTTC; clone size: -; CDR3 length: 15; D gene: -; J gene: TRBJ1-2; V gene: TRBV4-3
CDR3 protein: CASSLGASETQYF; CDR3 DNA: TGTGCCAGCAGCTTAGGGGCGTCGGAGACCCAGTACTTC; clone size: -; CDR3 length: 13; D gene: -; J gene: TRBJ2-5; V gene: TRBV7-2
CDR3 protein: CASSPRATQPQHF; CDR3 DNA: TGCGCCAGCAGCCCCAGGGCCACTCAGCCCCAGCATTTT; clone size: -; CDR3 length: 13; D gene: -; J gene: TRBJ1-5; V gene: TRBV4-1
CDR3 protein: CASSLSGHRNTEAFF; CDR3 DNA: TGTGCCAGCAGTTTAAGTGGACACAGGAACACTGAAGCTTTCTTT; clone size: -; CDR3 length: 15; D gene: -; J gene: TRBJ1-1; V gene: TRBV28
CDR3 protein: CASSDSSRNTEAFF; CDR3 DNA: TGTGCCAGCAGTGACTCGAGTCGTAACACTGAAGCTTTCTTT; clone size: -; CDR3 length: 14; D gene: -; J gene: TRBJ1-1; V gene: TRBV6-4
CDR3 protein: CASSPTGLYEQYF; CDR3 DNA: TGCGCCAGCAGCCCCACAGGGCTTTACGAGCAGTACTTC; clone size: -; CDR3 length: 13; D gene: -; J gene: TRBJ2-7; V gene: TRBV5-1
CDR3 protein: CASSWSGTVSYEQYF; CDR3 DNA: TGTGCCAGCAGCTGGTCCGGGACAGTCTCCTACGAGCAGTACTTC; clone size: once; CDR3 length: 15; D gene: TRBD1; J gene: TRBJ2-7; V gene: TRBV5-5
CDR3 protein: CASGLIGNIQYF; CDR3 DNA: TGTGCCAGTGGGCTAATCGGTAACATTCAGTACTTC; clone size: once; CDR3 length: 12; D gene: -; J gene: TRBJ2-4; V gene: TRBV19
CDR3 protein: CASSEAGLSSGNTIYF; CDR3 DNA: TGTGCCAGCAGTGAAGCTGGCTTAAGCTCTGGAAACACCATATATTTT; clone size: -; CDR3 length: 16; D gene: -; J gene: TRBJ1-3; V gene: TRBV6-1
CDR3 protein: CASSLSALRSPLHF; CDR3 DNA: TGTGCCAGCAGTCTAAGCGCCCTTCGTTCACCCCTCCACTTT; clone size: -; CDR3 length: 14; D gene: -; J gene: TRBJ1-6; V gene: TRBV27
CDR3 protein: CASSLADRAQGVTQYF; CDR3 DNA: TGTGCCAGCAGCCTCGCTGACAGGGCCCAAGGAGTGACCCAGTACTTC; clone size: -; CDR3 length: 16; D gene: TRBD1; J gene: TRBJ2-5; V gene: TRBV5-4
CDR3 protein: CATGGGAGVSPDTQYF; CDR3 DNA: TGTGCCACCGGTGGGGGAGCGGGAGTGAGTCCGGATACGCAGTATTTT; clone size: -; CDR3 length: 16; D gene: TRBD2; J gene: TRBJ2-3; V gene: TRBV24-1
CDR3 protein: CASRYHGFSTDTQYF; CDR3 DNA: TGTGCCAGCAGATATCACGGGTTTAGCACAGATACGCAGTATTTT; clone size: -; CDR3 length: 15; D gene: -; J gene: TRBJ2-3; V gene: TRBV11-2
CDR3 protein: CASSSRTGGDTQYF; CDR3 DNA: TGTGCCAGCAGCTCACGGACAGGGGGAGATACGCAGTATTTT; clone size: -; CDR3 length: 14; D gene: TRBD1; J gene: TRBJ2-3; V gene: TRBV7-2
CDR3 protein: CASSYRLAKETQYF; CDR3 DNA: TGTGCCAGCAGTTATAGACTAGCAAAGGAGACCCAGTACTTC; clone size: -; CDR3 length: 14; D gene: TRBD2; J gene: TRBJ2-5; V gene: TRBV6-2/TRBV6-3